This TCR beta chain was observed in a study of cytomegalovirus exposure and HLA in healthy donors. Study-level points and caveats: For TCR beta chains, V- and J-gene trimming was later linked to a missense DCLRE1C variant.

13 Jbeta primers and 60 Vbeta primers were used for the PCR. Method: immunoSEQ multiplex PCR; TCRdb's copy keeps in-frame clones and lacks some. This sample has 110,000 to 150,000 clones, with over 70% found just once. This CDR3 has 15 amino acids. After removal of 5 bases from V and 4 bases from J, the junction contained 7 bases not matched to a gene. Germline-derived CDR1 and CDR2 are SGHVS and FQNEAQ. Turning to this clone: Its antigen is unidentified.

This rearrangement joins TRBV7-8 to TRBJ2-1, with TRBD2 identical over 8 bases. The TCR originated in a man aged 40-50 years in good health and CMV-seropositive. The sequenced sample was PBMCs. The CDR3, as DNA: TGTGCCAGCAGCGGGCGGGGGGCCTATTACAATGAGCAGTTCTTC. Protein product: CASSGRGAYYNEQFF.